Listed below are T cell receptor beta chains from one sample, sequenced in a study of T cells after posttransplantation cyclophosphamide. TCRdb keeps only in-frame clones here, not all; method: immunoSEQ multiplex PCR. The sample counts about 7,500 clones, none seen once; the ten largest own less than 7%. The sequences come from PBMCs, collected after allogeneic stem cell transplant with posttransplant cyclophosphamide. Every receptor here comes from a male patient younger than 30 who received an allogeneic stem cell transplant from an unrelated donor, was CMV-positive, and had acute and chronic GVHD. Some T cells may be provided by the graft donor. Both conserved end residues are part of each CDR3. The D gene is left open where the match is weak. Clone size appears in some rows only: once, few, many, or a class for an expanded clone.

d_gene: NA; j_gene: TRBJ1-2; abundance: many; v_gene: TRBV10-2; CDR3nt: TGCGCCAGCAGTGGTCAGGGGAATGGCTACACCTTC; CDR3aa: CASSGQGNGYTF
d_gene: NA; j_gene: TRBJ2-6; abundance: many; v_gene: TRBV7-9; CDR3nt: TGTGCCAGCAGCTTAGCGCGCTCTGGGGCCAACGTCCTGACTTTC; CDR3aa: CASSLARSGANVLTF
d_gene: NA; j_gene: TRBJ1-2; abundance: many; v_gene: TRBV7-9; CDR3nt: TGTGCCAGCAGCGGGGCAGGGGTCGGGGGCTACACCTTC; CDR3aa: CASSGAGVGGYTF
d_gene: TRBD1; j_gene: TRBJ1-1; abundance: many; v_gene: TRBV6-1; CDR3nt: TGTGCCAGCAGTTGGACAGGGGGCTCTGTAACTGAAGCTTTCTTT; CDR3aa: CASSWTGGSVTEAFF
d_gene: TRBD1; j_gene: TRBJ1-2; abundance: many; v_gene: TRBV6-1; CDR3nt: TGTGCCAGCAGTACCTCTGACAGGGTGGGCTATGGCTACACCTTC; CDR3aa: CASSTSDRVGYGYTF
d_gene: NA; j_gene: TRBJ2-1; abundance: many; v_gene: TRBV5-5; CDR3nt: TGTGCCAGCATCAGCGGTTCCTACAATGAGCAGTTCTTC; CDR3aa: CASISGSYNEQFF
d_gene: TRBD1; j_gene: TRBJ2-7; abundance: many; v_gene: TRBV7-2; CDR3nt: TGTGCCAGCAGCCAGGGACAGGGGACCTACGAGCAGTACTTC; CDR3aa: CASSQGQGTYEQYF
d_gene: TRBD1; j_gene: TRBJ1-4; abundance: many; v_gene: TRBV10-3; CDR3nt: TGTGCCATCAGTGAGTCGACAGGGAGAGGTGAAAAACTGTTTTTT; CDR3aa: CAISESTGRGEKLFF
d_gene: TRBD2; j_gene: TRBJ2-3; abundance: many; v_gene: TRBV5-5; CDR3nt: TGTGCCAGCAGCCCCCTGACTAGCGGAGTCACAGATACGCAGTATTTT; CDR3aa: CASSPLTSGVTDTQYF
d_gene: NA; j_gene: TRBJ2-3; abundance: many; v_gene: TRBV11-1; CDR3nt: TGTGCCAGCAGCTTAGGAGGGCAGAGCACAGATACGCAGTATTTT; CDR3aa: CASSLGGQSTDTQYF
d_gene: NA; j_gene: TRBJ1-1; abundance: medium-sized; v_gene: TRBV6-5; CDR3nt: TGTGCCAGCAGCTTCGGGGGGAACACTGAAGCTTTCTTT; CDR3aa: CASSFGGNTEAFF
d_gene: NA; j_gene: TRBJ1-1; abundance: many; v_gene: TRBV18; CDR3nt: TGTGCCAGCTCACCAAGGCCGGGAGGGAACACTGAAGCTTTCTTT; CDR3aa: CASSPRPGGNTEAFF
d_gene: TRBD2; j_gene: TRBJ2-5; abundance: NA; v_gene: TRBV5-6; CDR3nt: TGTGCCAGCAGCTTTTCAGGGAGGGAGTACTTC; CDR3aa: CASSFSGREYF
d_gene: NA; j_gene: TRBJ2-1; abundance: many; v_gene: TRBV5-1; CDR3nt: TGCGCCAGCAGCCCCTTTGGAGGGGAGCACTACAATGAGCAGTTCTTC; CDR3aa: CASSPFGGEHYNEQFF
d_gene: NA; j_gene: TRBJ1-6; abundance: many; v_gene: TRBV5-6; CDR3nt: TGTGCCAGCAGCTTGCTTTTGGACACCAATTCACCCCTCCACTTT; CDR3aa: CASSLLLDTNSPLHF
d_gene: NA; j_gene: TRBJ2-7; abundance: many; v_gene: TRBV12-5; CDR3nt: TGTGCTAGTGGTTTGGGACCAGAGCAAGGAGGACTCTACGAGCAGTACTTC; CDR3aa: CASGLGPEQGGLYEQYF